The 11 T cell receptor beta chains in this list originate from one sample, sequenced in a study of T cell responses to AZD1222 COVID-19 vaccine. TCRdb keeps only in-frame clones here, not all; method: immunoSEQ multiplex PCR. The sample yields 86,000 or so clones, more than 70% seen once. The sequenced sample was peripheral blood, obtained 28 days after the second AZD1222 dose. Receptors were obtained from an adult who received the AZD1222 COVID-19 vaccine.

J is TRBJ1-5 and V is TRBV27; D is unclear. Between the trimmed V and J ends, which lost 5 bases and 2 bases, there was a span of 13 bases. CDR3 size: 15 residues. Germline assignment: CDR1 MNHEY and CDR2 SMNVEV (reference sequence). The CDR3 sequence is CASSLEWSGNQPQHF. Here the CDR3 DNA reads TGTGCCAGCAGTCTTGAATGGTCGGGCAATCAGCCCCAGCATTTT.

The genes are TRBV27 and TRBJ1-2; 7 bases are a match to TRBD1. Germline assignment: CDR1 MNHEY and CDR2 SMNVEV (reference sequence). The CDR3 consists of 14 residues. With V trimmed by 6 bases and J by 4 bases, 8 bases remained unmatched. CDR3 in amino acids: CASSPSDRSYGYTF. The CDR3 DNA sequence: TGTGCCAGCAGCCCATCGGACAGGAGCTATGGCTACACCTTC.

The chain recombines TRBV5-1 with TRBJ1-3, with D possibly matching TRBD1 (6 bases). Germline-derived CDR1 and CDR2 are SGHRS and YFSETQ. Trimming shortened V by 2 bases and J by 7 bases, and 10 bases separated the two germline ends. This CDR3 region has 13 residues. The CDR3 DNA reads TGCGCCAGCAGCTTCGACAGGCGGAACACCATATATTTT. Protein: CASSFDRRNTIYF.

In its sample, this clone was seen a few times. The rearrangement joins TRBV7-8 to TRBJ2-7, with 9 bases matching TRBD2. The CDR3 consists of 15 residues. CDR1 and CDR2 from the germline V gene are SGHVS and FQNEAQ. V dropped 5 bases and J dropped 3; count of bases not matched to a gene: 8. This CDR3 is CASSAQRGANYEQYF. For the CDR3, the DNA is TGTGCCAGCAGCGCACAGCGGGGGGCGAACTACGAGCAGTACTTC.

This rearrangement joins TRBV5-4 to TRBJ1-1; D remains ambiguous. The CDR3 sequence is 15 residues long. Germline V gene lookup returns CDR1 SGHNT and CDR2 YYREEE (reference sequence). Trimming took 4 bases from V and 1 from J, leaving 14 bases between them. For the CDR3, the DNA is TGTGCCAGCAGCCCGAGGACGGTTTCGAACACTGAAGCTTTCTTT. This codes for CASSPRTVSNTEAFF.

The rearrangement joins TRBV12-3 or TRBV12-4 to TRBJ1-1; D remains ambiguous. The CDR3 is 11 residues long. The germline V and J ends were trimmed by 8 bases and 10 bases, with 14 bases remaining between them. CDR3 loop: CASGPWRPAFF. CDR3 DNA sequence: TGTGCCAGCGGTCCGTGGAGGCCAGCTTTCTTT.

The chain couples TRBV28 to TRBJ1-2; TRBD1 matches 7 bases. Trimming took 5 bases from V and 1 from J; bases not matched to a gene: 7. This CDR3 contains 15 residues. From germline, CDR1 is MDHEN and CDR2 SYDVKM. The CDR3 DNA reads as TGTGCCAGCAGTGCTACAGGGGCCATTAACTATGGCTACACCTTC. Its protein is CASSATGAINYGYTF.

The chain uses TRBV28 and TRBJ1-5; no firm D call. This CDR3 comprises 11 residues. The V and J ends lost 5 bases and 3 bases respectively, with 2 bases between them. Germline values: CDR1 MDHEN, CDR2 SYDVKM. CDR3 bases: TGTGCCAGCAGTACCAATCAGCCCCAGCATTTT. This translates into CASSTNQPQHF.

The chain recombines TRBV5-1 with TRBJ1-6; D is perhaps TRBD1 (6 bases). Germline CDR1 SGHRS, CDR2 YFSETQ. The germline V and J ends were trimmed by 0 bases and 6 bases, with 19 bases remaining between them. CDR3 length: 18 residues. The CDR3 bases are TGCGCCAGCAGCTTGGCCACGCCAAACAGGGCGTCTAATTCACCCCTCCACTTT. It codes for CASSLATPNRASNSPLHF.

CDR3 coding DNA: TGTGCCAGCAGTTGGACAGGGAACACTGAAGCTTTCTTT. Translating it yields CASSWTGNTEAFF. The gene calls are TRBV27 and TRBJ1-1; 7 bases agree with TRBD1. This CDR3 comprises 13 residues. The trim removed 4 bases at V and 1 base at J, leaving 0 bases unmatched. The germline V gene encodes CDR1 MNHEY and CDR2 SMNVEV (reference sequence).

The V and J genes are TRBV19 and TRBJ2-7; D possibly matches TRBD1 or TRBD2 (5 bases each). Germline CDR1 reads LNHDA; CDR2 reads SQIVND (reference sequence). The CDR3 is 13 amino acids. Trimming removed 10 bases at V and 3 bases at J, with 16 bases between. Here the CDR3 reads CATRGTVLYEQYF. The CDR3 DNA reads TGTGCCACCCGAGGGACGGTGCTCTACGAGCAGTACTTC.